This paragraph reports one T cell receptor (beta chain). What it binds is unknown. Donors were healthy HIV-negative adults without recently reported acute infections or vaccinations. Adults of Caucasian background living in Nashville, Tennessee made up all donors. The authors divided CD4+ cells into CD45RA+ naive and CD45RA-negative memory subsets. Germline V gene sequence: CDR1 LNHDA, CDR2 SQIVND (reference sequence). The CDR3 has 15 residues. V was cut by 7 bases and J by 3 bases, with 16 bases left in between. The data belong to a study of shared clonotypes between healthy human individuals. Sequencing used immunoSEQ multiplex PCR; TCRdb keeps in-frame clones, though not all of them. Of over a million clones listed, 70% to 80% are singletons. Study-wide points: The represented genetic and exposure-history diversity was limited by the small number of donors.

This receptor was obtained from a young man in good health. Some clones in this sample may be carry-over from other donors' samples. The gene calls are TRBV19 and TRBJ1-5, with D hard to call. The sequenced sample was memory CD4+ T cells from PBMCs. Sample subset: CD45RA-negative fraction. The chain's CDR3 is CASTGQSPYNQPQHF. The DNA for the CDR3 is TGTGCCAGTACTGGCCAGAGTCCCTACAATCAGCCCCAGCATTTT.